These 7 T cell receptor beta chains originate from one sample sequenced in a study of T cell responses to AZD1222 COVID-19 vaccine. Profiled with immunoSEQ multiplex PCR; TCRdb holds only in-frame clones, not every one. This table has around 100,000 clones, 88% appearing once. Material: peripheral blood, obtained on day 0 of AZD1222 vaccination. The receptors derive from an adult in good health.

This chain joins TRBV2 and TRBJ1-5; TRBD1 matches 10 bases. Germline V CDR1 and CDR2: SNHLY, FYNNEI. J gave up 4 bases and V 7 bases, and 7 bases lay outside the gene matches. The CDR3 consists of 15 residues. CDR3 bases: TGTGCCAGCACTGGACAGGGGGGCAGGAATCAGCCCCAGCATTTT. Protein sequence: CASTGQGGRNQPQHF.

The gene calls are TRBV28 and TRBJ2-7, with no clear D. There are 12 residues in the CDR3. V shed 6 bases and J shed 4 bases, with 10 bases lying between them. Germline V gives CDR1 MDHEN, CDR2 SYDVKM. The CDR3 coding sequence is TGTGCCAGCAGCCTTAGGAGTTACGAGCAGTACTTC. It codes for CASSLRSYEQYF. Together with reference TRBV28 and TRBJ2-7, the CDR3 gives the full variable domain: DVKVTQSSRYLVKRTGEKVFLECVQDMDHENMFWYRQDPGLGLRLIYFSYDVKMKEKGDIPEGYSVSREKKERFSLILESASTNQTSMYLCASSLRSYEQYFGPGTRLTVT.

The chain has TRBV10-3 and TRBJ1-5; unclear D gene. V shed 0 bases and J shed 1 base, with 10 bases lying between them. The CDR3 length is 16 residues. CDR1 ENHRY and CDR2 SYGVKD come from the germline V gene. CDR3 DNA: TGTGCCATCAGTGAGTCGGGCAGGTTGAGCAATCAGCCCCAGCATTTT. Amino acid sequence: CAISESGRLSNQPQHF.

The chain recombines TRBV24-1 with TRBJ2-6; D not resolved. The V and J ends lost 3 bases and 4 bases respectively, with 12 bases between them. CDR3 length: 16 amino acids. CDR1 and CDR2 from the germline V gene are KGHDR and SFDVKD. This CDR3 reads CATSDVSNPGANVLTF. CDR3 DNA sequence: TGTGCCACCAGTGATGTTAGTAATCCCGGGGCCAACGTCCTGACTTTC.

DNA of the CDR3: TGTGCCAGCAGTTTTATAACAGGGGTGGGAAGCAATCAGCCCCAGCATTTT. This encodes CASSFITGVGSNQPQHF. V gene TRBV28 combines with J gene TRBJ1-5, with 7 bases fitting TRBD1. The CDR3 sequence is 17 residues long. Germline V CDR1 and CDR2: MDHEN, SYDVKM. Trimming at V came to 3 bases and at J to 1 base, leaving 9 bases not matched to a gene.

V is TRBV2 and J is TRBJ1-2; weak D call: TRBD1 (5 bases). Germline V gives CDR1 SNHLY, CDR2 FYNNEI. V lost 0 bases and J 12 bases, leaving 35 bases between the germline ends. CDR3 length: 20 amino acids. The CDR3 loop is CASSEALVVWFRSGGPPHTF. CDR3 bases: TGTGCCAGCAGTGAAGCGCTTGTTGTTTGGTTTAGGTCCGGGGGACCGCCTCACACCTTC.

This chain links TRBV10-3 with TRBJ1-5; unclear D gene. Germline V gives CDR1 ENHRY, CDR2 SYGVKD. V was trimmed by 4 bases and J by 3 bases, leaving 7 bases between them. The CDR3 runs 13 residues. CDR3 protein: CAISGRYNQPQHF. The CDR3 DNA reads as TGTGCCATCAGTGGCAGGTACAATCAGCCCCAGCATTTT.